Listed below are T cell receptor beta chains from one sample, sequenced in a study of T cells in Graves' hyperthyroidism and ophthalmopathy. TCRdb recomputed calls from the multiplex PCR reads with MiXCR, one row per CDR3 protein. The table lists a few hundred thousand distinct CDR3 sequences, 46% of them singletons, with around 20% in the top ten. The sample consisted of peripheral blood or thyroid tissue (not recorded which). Receptor source: an adult woman with Graves' disease, either hyperthyroidism or ophthalmopathy (not recorded which). CDR3s include the opening cysteine and the closing phenylalanine or tryptophan.

V gene: TRBV7-9; CDR3 protein: CASSQVLTGVNEKLFF
V gene: TRBV7-9; CDR3 protein: CASSQGGYSNQPQHF
V gene: TRBV10-3; CDR3 protein: CAISEEEIETQYF
V gene: TRBV6-2/TRBV6-3; CDR3 protein: CASSQGIAFNEKLFF
V gene: TRBV5-4; CDR3 protein: CASSSTGPSNYGYTF
V gene: TRBV4-1; CDR3 protein: CASSQDPRENTIYF
V gene: TRBV5-5; CDR3 protein: CASSLAGRNTIYF
V gene: TRBV5-4; CDR3 protein: CASSQGQFMNTEAFF
V gene: TRBV2; CDR3 protein: CASQRAGVYEQYF
V gene: TRBV25-1; CDR3 protein: CASSELGALGEQYF
V gene: TRBV2; CDR3 protein: CASSSDRGNNQPQHF
V gene: TRBV6-5; CDR3 protein: CASSSIGQGFRETQYF
V gene: TRBV7-8; CDR3 protein: CASSITKTYTGELFF
V gene: TRBV7-9; CDR3 protein: CASSLGRSSGANVLTF
V gene: TRBV19; CDR3 protein: CASSTQAGVGLEQFF
V gene: TRBV6-5; CDR3 protein: CASSYSATNEKLFF
V gene: TRBV10-3; CDR3 protein: CAISGSWGSVPQETQYF
V gene: TRBV11-1; CDR3 protein: CASSFGASSYEQYF
V gene: TRBV27; CDR3 protein: CASSRGGSLSYEQYF
V gene: TRBV5-6; CDR3 protein: CARRTTYEQYF
V gene: TRBV5-6; CDR3 protein: CASSLGSRRDTQYF
V gene: TRBV10-3; CDR3 protein: CAISESSTIYTF
V gene: TRBV29-1; CDR3 protein: CSVGWGPNQPQHF
V gene: TRBV29-1; CDR3 protein: CSAPGQGRETQYF
V gene: TRBV29-1; CDR3 protein: CSVGRQGEGYTF
V gene: TRBV5-1; CDR3 protein: CASSLRTGGGNTF
V gene: TRBV9; CDR3 protein: CASSGSRDGSYEQYYGYTF
V gene: TRBV10-3; CDR3 protein: CAISQGSEQYF
V gene: TRBV29-1; CDR3 protein: CSVEEEGTGIAWTEAFF
V gene: TRBV19; CDR3 protein: CASNFQGSHGELFF
V gene: TRBV7-2; CDR3 protein: CASSLGMTGTGELFF
V gene: TRBV5-1; CDR3 protein: CASSPPDNRGGYTF
V gene: TRBV19; CDR3 protein: CASSKLGQGTEPQHF
V gene: TRBV15; CDR3 protein: CATLRTQYF
V gene: TRBV19; CDR3 protein: CASSTAGLQYEQYF
V gene: TRBV2; CDR3 protein: CASSFGAAPNTIYF
V gene: TRBV7-9; CDR3 protein: CASSSVRGVNTEAFF
V gene: TRBV6-5; CDR3 protein: CASSGGVEGWTEAFF
V gene: TRBV7-2; CDR3 protein: CASSYTTNTGELYF
V gene: TRBV12-3/TRBV12-4; CDR3 protein: CASSPIPTDTNTNTGELFF
V gene: TRBV5-4; CDR3 protein: CASSSGTDGNTEAFF
V gene: TRBV5-1; CDR3 protein: CASSLVPGGARGF
V gene: TRBV9; CDR3 protein: CATRGQGAGQPQHF
V gene: TRBV10-1; CDR3 protein: CASRGAAPKDGPGNTIYF
V gene: TRBV6-5; CDR3 protein: CASSYYQSQETQYF
V gene: TRBV20-1; CDR3 protein: CSARNDSEETQYF
V gene: TRBV20-1; CDR3 protein: CSATGAMYQPQHF
V gene: TRBV28; CDR3 protein: CASSLKGQGWAQYF
V gene: TRBV20-1; CDR3 protein: CSARDGASDRGPYEQYF
V gene: TRBV12-3/TRBV12-4; CDR3 protein: CASSKSGQGNTEAFF
V gene: TRBV29-1; CDR3 protein: CSVEAGVGYEQYF
V gene: TRBV20-1; CDR3 protein: CSVQQGNTEAFF
V gene: TRBV28; CDR3 protein: CASSLVSQPQHF
V gene: TRBV24-1; CDR3 protein: CATSGPGWGETQYF
V gene: TRBV7-9; CDR3 protein: CASSPPLRGSPGIIHF
V gene: TRBV20-1; CDR3 protein: CSANGDPALYEQYF
V gene: TRBV20-1; CDR3 protein: CSDRGLNTEAFF